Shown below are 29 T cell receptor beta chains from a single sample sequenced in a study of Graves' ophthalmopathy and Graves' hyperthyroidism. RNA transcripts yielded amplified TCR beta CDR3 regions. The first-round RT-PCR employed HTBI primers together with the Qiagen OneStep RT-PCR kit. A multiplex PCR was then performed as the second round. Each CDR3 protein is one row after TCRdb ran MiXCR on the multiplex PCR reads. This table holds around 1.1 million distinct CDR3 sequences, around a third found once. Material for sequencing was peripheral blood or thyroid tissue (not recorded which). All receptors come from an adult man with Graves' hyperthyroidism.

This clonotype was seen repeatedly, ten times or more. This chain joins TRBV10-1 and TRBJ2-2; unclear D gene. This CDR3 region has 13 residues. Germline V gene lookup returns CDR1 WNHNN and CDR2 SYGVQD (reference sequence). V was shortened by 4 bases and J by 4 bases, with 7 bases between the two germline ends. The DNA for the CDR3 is TGCGCCAGCAGTGGTCTGCTCACCGGGGAGCTGTTTTTT. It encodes CASSGLLTGELFF.

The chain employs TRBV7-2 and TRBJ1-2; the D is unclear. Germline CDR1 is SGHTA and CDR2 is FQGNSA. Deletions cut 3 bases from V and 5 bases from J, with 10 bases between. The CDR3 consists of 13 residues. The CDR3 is CASSFDMAYGYTF. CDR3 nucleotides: TGTGCCAGCAGCTTCGACATGGCTTATGGCTACACCTTC.

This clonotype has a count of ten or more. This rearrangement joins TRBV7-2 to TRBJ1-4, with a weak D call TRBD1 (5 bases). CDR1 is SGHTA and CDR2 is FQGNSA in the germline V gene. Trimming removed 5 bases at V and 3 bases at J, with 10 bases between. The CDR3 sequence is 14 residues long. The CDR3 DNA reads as TGTGCCAGCAGCCCCAGGGCGTCTAATGAAAAACTGTTTTTT. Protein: CASSPRASNEKLFF. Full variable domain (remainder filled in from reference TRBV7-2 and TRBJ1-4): GAGVSQSPSNKVTEKGKDVELRCDPISGHTALYWYRQSLGQGLEFLIYFQGNSAPDKSGLPSDRFSAERTGGSVSTLTIQRTQQEDSAVYLCASSPRASNEKLFFGSGTQLSVL.

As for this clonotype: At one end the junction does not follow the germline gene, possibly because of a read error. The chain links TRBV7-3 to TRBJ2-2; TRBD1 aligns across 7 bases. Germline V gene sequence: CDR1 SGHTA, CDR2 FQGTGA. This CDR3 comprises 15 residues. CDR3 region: CASTLTGLDTGELFF. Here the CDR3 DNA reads TGCGCCAGCACCTTGACAGGGCTGGACACCGGGGAGCTGTTTTTT.

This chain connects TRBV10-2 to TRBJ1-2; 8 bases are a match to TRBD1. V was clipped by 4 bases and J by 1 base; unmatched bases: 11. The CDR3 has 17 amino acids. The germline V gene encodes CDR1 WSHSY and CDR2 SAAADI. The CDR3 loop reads CASSAADRGALNYGYTF. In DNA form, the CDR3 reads TGCGCCAGCAGTGCCGCCGACAGGGGAGCCCTTAACTATGGCTACACCTTC.

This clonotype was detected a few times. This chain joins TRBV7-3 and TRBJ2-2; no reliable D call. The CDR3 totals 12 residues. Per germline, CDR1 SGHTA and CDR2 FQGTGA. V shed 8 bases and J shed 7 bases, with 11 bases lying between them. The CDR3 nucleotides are TGTGCCAGCGGTGCGGCCGTCGGGGAGCTGTTTTTT. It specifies CASGAAVGELFF.

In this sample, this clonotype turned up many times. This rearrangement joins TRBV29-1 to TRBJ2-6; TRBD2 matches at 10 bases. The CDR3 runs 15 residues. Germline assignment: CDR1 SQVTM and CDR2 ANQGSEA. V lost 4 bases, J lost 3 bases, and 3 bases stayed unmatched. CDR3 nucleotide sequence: TGCAGCGTTGCGGGACTAGCGAATGGGGCCAACGTCCTGACTTTC. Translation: CSVAGLANGANVLTF. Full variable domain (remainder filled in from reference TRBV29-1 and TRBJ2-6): SAVISQKPSRDICQRGTSLTIQCQVDSQVTMMFWYRQQPGQSLTLIATANQGSEATYESGFVIDKFPISRPNLTFSTLTVSNMSPEDSSIYLCSVAGLANGANVLTFGAGSRLTVL.

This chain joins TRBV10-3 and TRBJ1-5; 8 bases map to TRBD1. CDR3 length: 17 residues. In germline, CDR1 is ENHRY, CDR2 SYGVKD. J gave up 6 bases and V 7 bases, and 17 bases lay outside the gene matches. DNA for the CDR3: TGTGCCATCACCTTGGGTGCAGGGGGCGGCTTCGTTCAGCCCCAGCATTTT. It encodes CAITLGAGGGFVQPQHF.

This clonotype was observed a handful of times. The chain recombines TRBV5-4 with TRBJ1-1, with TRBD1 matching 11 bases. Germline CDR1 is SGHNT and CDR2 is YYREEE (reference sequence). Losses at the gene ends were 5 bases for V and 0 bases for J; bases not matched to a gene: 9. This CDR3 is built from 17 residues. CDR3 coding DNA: TGTGCCAGCAGGTACGGACAGGGGGCCGGAGTGAACACTGAAGCTTTCTTT. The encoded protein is CASRYGQGAGVNTEAFF.

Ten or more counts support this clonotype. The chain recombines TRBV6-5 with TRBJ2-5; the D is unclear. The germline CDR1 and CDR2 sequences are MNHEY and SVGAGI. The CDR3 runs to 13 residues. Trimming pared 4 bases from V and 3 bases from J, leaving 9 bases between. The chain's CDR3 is CASSLQAEETQYF. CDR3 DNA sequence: TGTGCCAGCAGTTTGCAGGCGGAAGAGACCCAGTACTTC.

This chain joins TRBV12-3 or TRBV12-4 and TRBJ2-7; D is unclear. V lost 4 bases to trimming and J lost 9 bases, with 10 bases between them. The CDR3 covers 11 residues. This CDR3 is CASSSGNGQYF. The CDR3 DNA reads TGTGCCAGCAGTTCTGGAAACGGGCAGTACTTC.

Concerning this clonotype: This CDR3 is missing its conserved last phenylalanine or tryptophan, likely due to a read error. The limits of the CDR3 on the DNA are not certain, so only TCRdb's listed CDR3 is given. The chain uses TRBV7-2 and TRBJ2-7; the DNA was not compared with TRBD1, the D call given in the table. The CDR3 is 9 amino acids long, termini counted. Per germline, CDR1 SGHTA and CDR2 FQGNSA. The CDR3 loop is CASSLSRDR.

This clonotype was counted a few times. The DNA for the CDR3 is TGCAGTGCTAGAGTGGGGGCCTCCAGGAATTCACCCCTCCACTTT. Protein: CSARVGASRNSPLHF. This rearrangement joins TRBV20-1 to TRBJ1-6, with a weak D call TRBD1 (6 bases). Germline V gives CDR1 DFQATT, CDR2 SNEGSKA (reference sequence). The V end lost 1 base, the J end lost 7 bases, and 14 bases lay between the germline ends. The CDR3 covers 15 residues.

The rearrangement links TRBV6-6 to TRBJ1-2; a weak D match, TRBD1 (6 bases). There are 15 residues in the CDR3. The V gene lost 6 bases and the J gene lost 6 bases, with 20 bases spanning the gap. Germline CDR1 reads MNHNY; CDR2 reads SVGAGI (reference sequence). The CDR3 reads CASSPFLEGVDGYTF. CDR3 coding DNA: TGTGCCAGCAGCCCCTTCCTGGAGGGGGTAGATGGCTACACCTTC.

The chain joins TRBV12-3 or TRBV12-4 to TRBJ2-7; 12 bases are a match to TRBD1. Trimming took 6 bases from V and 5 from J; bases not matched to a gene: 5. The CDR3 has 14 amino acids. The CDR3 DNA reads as TGTGCCAGCAGCTGGGACAGGGGGCGACACGAGCAGTACTTC. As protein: CASSWDRGRHEQYF.

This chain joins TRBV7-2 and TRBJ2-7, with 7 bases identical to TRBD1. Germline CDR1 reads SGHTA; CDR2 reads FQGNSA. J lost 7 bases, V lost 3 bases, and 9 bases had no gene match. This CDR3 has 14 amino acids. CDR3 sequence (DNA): TGTGCCAGCAGCTTGCAAAACAGGGGCGGGGAGCAGTACTTC. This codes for CASSLQNRGGEQYF. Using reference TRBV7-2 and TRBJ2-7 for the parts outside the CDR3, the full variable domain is GAGVSQSPSNKVTEKGKDVELRCDPISGHTALYWYRQSLGQGLEFLIYFQGNSAPDKSGLPSDRFSAERTGGSVSTLTIQRTQQEDSAVYLCASSLQNRGGEQYFGPGTRLTVT.

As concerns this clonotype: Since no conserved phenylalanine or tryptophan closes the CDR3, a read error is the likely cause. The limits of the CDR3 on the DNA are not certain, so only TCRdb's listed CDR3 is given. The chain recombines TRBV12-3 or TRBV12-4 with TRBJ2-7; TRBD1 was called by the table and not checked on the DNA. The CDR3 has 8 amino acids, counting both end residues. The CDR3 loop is CASRGGQG.

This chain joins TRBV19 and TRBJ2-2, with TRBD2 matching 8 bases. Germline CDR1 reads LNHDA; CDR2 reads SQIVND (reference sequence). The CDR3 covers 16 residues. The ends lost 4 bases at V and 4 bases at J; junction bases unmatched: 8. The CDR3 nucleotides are TGTGCCAGTAGTAACTGGCGGGAGGCCCTCACCGGGGAGCTGTTTTTT. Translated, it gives CASSNWREALTGELFF.

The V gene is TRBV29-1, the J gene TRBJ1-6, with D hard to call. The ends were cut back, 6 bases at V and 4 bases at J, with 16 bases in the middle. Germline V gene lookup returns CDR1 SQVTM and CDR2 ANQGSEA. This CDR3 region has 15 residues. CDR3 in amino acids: CSVRFDGDYNSPLHF. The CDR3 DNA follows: TGCAGCGTCAGATTCGACGGAGATTATAATTCACCCCTCCACTTT.

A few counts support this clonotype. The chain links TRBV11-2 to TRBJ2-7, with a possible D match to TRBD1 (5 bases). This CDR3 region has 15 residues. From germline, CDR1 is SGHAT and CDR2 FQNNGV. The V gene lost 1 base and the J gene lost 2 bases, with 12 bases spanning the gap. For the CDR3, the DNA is TGTGCCAGCAGCTTAGGGATAGGGGTTGCCTACGAGCAGTACTTC. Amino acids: CASSLGIGVAYEQYF.

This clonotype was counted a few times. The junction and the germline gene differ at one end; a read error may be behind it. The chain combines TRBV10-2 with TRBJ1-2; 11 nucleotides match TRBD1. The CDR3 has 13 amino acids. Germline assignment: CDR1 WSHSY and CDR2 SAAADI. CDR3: CASSSDRGLGYTF. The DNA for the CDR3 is TGTGCCAGCAGTTCGGACAGGGGGCTGGGGTACACCTTC.

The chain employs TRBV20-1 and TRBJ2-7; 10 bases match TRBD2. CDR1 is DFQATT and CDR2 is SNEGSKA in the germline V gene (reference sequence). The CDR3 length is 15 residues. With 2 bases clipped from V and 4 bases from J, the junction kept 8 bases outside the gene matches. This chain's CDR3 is CSARSAFSGRYEQYF. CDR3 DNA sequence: TGCAGTGCTAGATCTGCCTTTAGCGGGAGGTACGAGCAGTACTTC.

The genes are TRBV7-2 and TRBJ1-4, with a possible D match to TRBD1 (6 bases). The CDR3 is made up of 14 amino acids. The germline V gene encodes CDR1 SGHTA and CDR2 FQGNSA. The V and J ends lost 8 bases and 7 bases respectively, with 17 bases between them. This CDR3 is CASSTSPGAEKLFF. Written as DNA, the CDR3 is TGTGCCAGCTCTACCAGTCCGGGGGCTGAAAAACTGTTTTTT. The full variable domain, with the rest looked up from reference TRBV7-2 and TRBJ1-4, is GAGVSQSPSNKVTEKGKDVELRCDPISGHTALYWYRQSLGQGLEFLIYFQGNSAPDKSGLPSDRFSAERTGGSVSTLTIQRTQQEDSAVYLCASSTSPGAEKLFFGSGTQLSVL.

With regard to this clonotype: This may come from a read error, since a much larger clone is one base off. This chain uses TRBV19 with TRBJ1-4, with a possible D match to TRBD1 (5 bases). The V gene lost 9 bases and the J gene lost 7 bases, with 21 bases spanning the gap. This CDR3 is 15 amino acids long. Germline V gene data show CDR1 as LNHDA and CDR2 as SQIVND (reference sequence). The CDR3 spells CASKRGVQASEKLFF. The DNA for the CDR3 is TGTGCCAGCAAAAGGGGCGTACAGGCAAGTGAAAAACTGTTTTTT.

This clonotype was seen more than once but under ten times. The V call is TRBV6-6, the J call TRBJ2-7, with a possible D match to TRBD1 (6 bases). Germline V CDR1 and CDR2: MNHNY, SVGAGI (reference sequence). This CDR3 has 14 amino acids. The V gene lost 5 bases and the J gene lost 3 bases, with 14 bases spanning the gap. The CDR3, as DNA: TGTGCCAGCAGTCCGCATGGGGGCCTCTACGAGCAGTACTTC. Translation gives CASSPHGGLYEQYF.

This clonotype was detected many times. CDR3 nucleotide sequence: TGTGCCAGCAGCGAGAGACAGGGGGTTTATATGAACACTGAAGCTTTCTTT. Its protein is CASSERQGVYMNTEAFF. This chain uses TRBV2 with TRBJ1-1; 9 bases fit TRBD1. V trimming: 6 bases; J trimming: 0 bases; junction bases outside the gene matches: 11. CDR1 is SNHLY, CDR2 FYNNEI, per germline. CDR3 length equals 17 residues. Supplemented by reference TRBV2 and TRBJ1-1, the full variable domain reads EPEVTQTPSHQVTQMGQEVILRCVPISNHLYFYWYRQILGQKVEFLVSFYNNEISEKSEIFDDQFSVERPDGSNFTLKIRSTKLEDSAMYFCASSERQGVYMNTEAFFGQGTRLTVV.

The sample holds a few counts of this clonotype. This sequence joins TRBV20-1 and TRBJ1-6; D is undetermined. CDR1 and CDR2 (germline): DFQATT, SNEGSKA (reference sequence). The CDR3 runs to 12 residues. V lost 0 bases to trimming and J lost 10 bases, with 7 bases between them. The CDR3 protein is CSARDAKSPLHF. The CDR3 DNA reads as TGCAGTGCTAGAGACGCGAAGTCACCCCTCCACTTT.

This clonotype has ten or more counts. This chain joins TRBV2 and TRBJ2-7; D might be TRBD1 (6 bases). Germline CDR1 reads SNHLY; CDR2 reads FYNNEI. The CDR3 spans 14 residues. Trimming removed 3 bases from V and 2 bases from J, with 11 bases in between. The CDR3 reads CASSDETGAYEQYF. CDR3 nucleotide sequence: TGTGCCAGCAGTGACGAGACAGGAGCCTACGAGCAGTACTTC.

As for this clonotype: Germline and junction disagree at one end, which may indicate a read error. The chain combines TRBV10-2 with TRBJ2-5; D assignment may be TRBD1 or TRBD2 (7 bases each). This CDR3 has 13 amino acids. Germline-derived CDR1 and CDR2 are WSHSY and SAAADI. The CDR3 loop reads CASRGTIQETQYF. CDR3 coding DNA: TGTGCCAGCAGGGGGACTATACAAGAGACCCAGTACTTC.